Ten or more counts support the clone carrying this T cell receptor beta chain. The target antigen is unknown. This record belongs to a study of human T cells and chemical hapten exposure. Study-wide background: The use of 2% DPC on approximately 2 cm by approximately 2 cm of upper inner arm skin constituted sensitization. Each week of the roughly 24-week study, patients had diphenylcyclopropenone applied to the scalp. Among samples, TCR yields varied mainly because of small differences in pooled library volume.

The CDR3 is 13 amino acids. Trimming left V 4 bases short and J 3 bases short, with 12 bases between. Germline CDR1 DFQATT, CDR2 SNEGSKA (reference sequence). Described time point: patch test 2, 6 weeks after DPC sensitization. This sample's treatment: therapeutic diphenylcyclopropenone sensitization with weekly scalp DPC. TCRdb re-derived calls from the RACE reads in MiXCR, one entry per CDR3 protein. The table includes under 450,000 distinct CDR3 sequences, under 6.5% detected once. Study findings and constraints: The formation of large CDR3 similarity clusters by expanded TCRs significantly exceeded that of controls.

This receptor was identified in a woman between 18 and 30 years old with alopecia areata. Some clones in this sample may be carry-over from other donors' samples. The sequencing here drew on whole blood, taken in connection with sensitization to the hapten diphenylcyclopropenone (DPC). This chain joins TRBV20-1 and TRBJ1-1; D gene unclear. The DNA for the CDR3 is TGCAGTGCTAACTCGGAATGGGACACTGAAGCTTTCTTT. It yields the protein CSANSEWDTEAFF.